These T cell receptor beta chains were read from a single sample in a study of blood T cell repertoires in COVID-19. TCRdb keeps only in-frame clones here, not all; method: immunoSEQ multiplex PCR. The sample has fewer than 300,000 clones, less than 90% seen once. The specimen sequenced was peripheral blood. The receptor set was obtained from a human donor in a cohort sampled during active COVID-19. Each CDR3 is given with its conserved first and last residue. A D gene is named only where the DNA matches it firmly. For some rows the clone size is stated as once, few or many, or as a class when expanded; others skip it.

D: -; J: TRBJ2-2; V: TRBV18; size: -; CDR3: CASSPDITGELFF; DNA: TGTGCCAGCTCACCCGACATCACCGGGGAGCTGTTTTTT
D: -; J: TRBJ2-3; V: TRBV7-9; size: -; CDR3: CASSLQQASTDTQYF; DNA: TGTGCCAGCAGCTTACAACAGGCTAGCACAGATACGCAGTATTTT
D: -; J: TRBJ2-7; V: TRBV6-4; size: once; CDR3: CASSGGSIGIVKYEQYF; DNA: TGTGCCAGCAGTGGAGGGTCGATCGGTATTGTAAAGTACGAGCAGTACTTC
D: TRBD1; J: TRBJ1-3; V: TRBV2; size: -; CDR3: CASRGQAGAGSGNTIYF; DNA: TGTGCCAGCAGAGGACAGGCCGGGGCTGGCTCTGGAAACACCATATATTTT
D: TRBD1; J: TRBJ1-1; V: TRBV30; size: -; CDR3: CAWSAGQYTEAFF; DNA: TGTGCCTGGAGTGCGGGACAGTACACTGAAGCTTTCTTT
D: TRBD1; J: TRBJ1-5; V: TRBV5-1; size: -; CDR3: CASSPDRGQPQHF; DNA: TGCGCCAGCAGCCCGGACAGGGGGCAGCCCCAGCATTTT
D: TRBD2; J: TRBJ2-5; V: TRBV14; size: once; CDR3: CASSRGLVELETQYF; DNA: TGTGCCAGCAGCCGGGGACTAGTGGAGTTGGAGACCCAGTACTTC
D: TRBD2; J: TRBJ2-3; V: TRBV3-1/TRBV3-2; size: -; CDR3: CASSWSGGVNTDTQYF; DNA: TGTGCCAGCAGCTGGTCGGGGGGGGTAAACACAGATACGCAGTATTTT
D: -; J: TRBJ2-1; V: TRBV6-6; size: once; CDR3: CASSHRSYNEQFF; DNA: TGTGCCAGCTCACACCGCAGCTACAATGAGCAGTTCTTC
D: TRBD2; J: TRBJ2-2; V: TRBV10-2; size: -; CDR3: CASRGSWREVGELFF; DNA: TGCGCCAGCAGGGGGTCTTGGCGGGAGGTCGGGGAGCTGTTTTTT
D: -; J: TRBJ1-5; V: TRBV28; size: -; CDR3: CASFGGNQPQHF; DNA: TGTGCCAGCTTCGGCGGTAATCAGCCCCAGCATTTT
D: -; J: TRBJ2-7; V: TRBV18; size: few; CDR3: CASSRTIEDEQYF; DNA: TGTGCCAGCTCACGGACTATCGAGGACGAGCAGTACTTC
D: -; J: TRBJ2-1; V: TRBV3-1/TRBV3-2; size: -; CDR3: CASSRTVNEQFF; DNA: TGTGCCAGCAGCCGGACAGTCAATGAGCAGTTCTTC
D: TRBD2; J: TRBJ2-7; V: TRBV6-1; size: -; CDR3: CASSEVSGRRNEQYF; DNA: TGTGCCAGCAGTGAAGTTAGCGGGAGAAGGAACGAGCAGTACTTC
D: -; J: TRBJ1-6; V: TRBV2; size: -; CDR3: CASRPQGNSNSPLHF; DNA: TGTGCCAGCAGGCCACAGGGAAATAGTAATTCACCCCTCCACTTT
D: -; J: TRBJ1-5; V: TRBV2; size: -; CDR3: CASSVVREGGLSNQPQHF; DNA: TGTGCCAGCAGTGTGGTCAGGGAGGGGGGCCTTAGCAATCAGCCCCAGCATTTT
D: TRBD1; J: TRBJ2-5; V: TRBV2; size: once; CDR3: CARRTGGETQYF; DNA: TGTGCCAGGAGGACAGGCGGGGAGACCCAGTACTTC
D: -; J: TRBJ1-2; V: TRBV3-1/TRBV3-2; size: -; CDR3: CASRPTGRDGYTF; DNA: TGTGCCAGCAGGCCAACAGGGAGGGATGGCTACACCTTC
D: TRBD2; J: TRBJ2-7; V: TRBV6-6; size: -; CDR3: CASSGGRAFEQYF; DNA: TGTGCCAGCAGCGGCGGGAGGGCCTTTGAGCAGTACTTC
D: -; J: TRBJ2-7; V: TRBV21-1; size: -; CDR3: CASSKPETGQSYEQYF; DNA: TGTGCCAGCAGCAAACCGGAAACTGGACAGTCCTACGAGCAGTACTTC
D: TRBD1; J: TRBJ1-2; V: TRBV6-5; size: -; CDR3: CAISGQPNYGYTF; DNA: TGTGCCATCTCGGGACAGCCTAACTATGGCTACACCTTC
D: -; J: TRBJ1-1; V: TRBV5-4; size: -; CDR3: CASSLGPMNTEAFF; DNA: TGTGCCAGCAGCTTGGGCCCTATGAACACTGAAGCTTTCTTT
D: -; J: TRBJ1-1; V: TRBV28; size: few; CDR3: CASSLQGRPAFF; DNA: TGTGCCAGCAGTTTACAGGGCAGGCCAGCTTTCTTT
D: -; J: TRBJ1-5; V: TRBV19; size: -; CDR3: CASSLVRGNQPQHF; DNA: TGTGCCAGTAGTTTGGTCCGAGGCAATCAGCCCCAGCATTTT
D: -; J: TRBJ2-1; V: TRBV19; size: -; CDR3: CASTAGTYNEQFF; DNA: TGTGCCAGTACGGCGGGAACCTACAATGAGCAGTTCTTC
D: TRBD2; J: TRBJ2-7; V: TRBV18; size: -; CDR3: CASSPAAGGREQYF; DNA: TGTGCCAGCTCACCTGCTGCGGGAGGGCGCGAGCAGTACTTC
D: -; J: TRBJ2-2; V: TRBV7-2; size: -; CDR3: CASTQALILTGELFF; DNA: TGTGCCAGCACTCAGGCGCTCATTCTCACCGGGGAGCTGTTTTTT
D: -; J: TRBJ2-1; V: TRBV7-8; size: -; CDR3: CASKADSYNEQFF; DNA: TGTGCCAGCAAAGCGGATTCCTACAATGAGCAGTTCTTC
D: -; J: TRBJ1-6; V: TRBV6-5; size: -; CDR3: CASSSAGTPVMGLHF; DNA: TGTGCCAGCAGTAGTGCCGGGACTCCGGTGATGGGCCTCCACTTT
D: -; J: TRBJ2-1; V: TRBV28; size: -; CDR3: CASSPPPIGTPYNEQFF; DNA: TGTGCCAGCAGCCCGCCCCCTATCGGGACTCCATACAATGAGCAGTTCTTC
D: TRBD2; J: TRBJ2-2; V: TRBV2; size: many; CDR3: CASSPGGAGIGELFF; DNA: TGTGCCAGCAGCCCCGGGGGAGCGGGAATAGGGGAGCTGTTTTTT
D: TRBD1; J: TRBJ1-2; V: TRBV2; size: -; CDR3: CASSEQGSYGYTF; DNA: TGTGCCAGCAGCGAACAGGGGTCCTATGGCTACACCTTC
D: TRBD1; J: TRBJ1-2; V: TRBV19; size: -; CDR3: CASRLGQVVRSGYTF; DNA: TGTGCCAGCCGCCTCGGACAGGTCGTCCGATCTGGCTACACCTTC
D: TRBD2; J: TRBJ2-1; V: TRBV7-8; size: -; CDR3: CASSRARVGGNEQFF; DNA: TGTGCCAGCAGCAGGGCGCGGGTCGGGGGGAATGAGCAGTTCTTC
D: -; J: TRBJ2-2; V: TRBV24-1; size: -; CDR3: CATSDLTSFQLFF; DNA: TGTGCCACCAGTGACCTCACTAGTTTTCAGCTGTTTTTT
D: -; J: TRBJ1-5; V: TRBV30; size: -; CDR3: CAWSEYRAPNQPQHF; DNA: TGTGCCTGGAGTGAGTACAGGGCCCCGAATCAGCCCCAGCATTTT
D: -; J: TRBJ1-1; V: TRBV7-8; size: -; CDR3: CASRGHGNTEAFF; DNA: TGTGCCAGCCGGGGACACGGGAACACTGAAGCTTTCTTT
D: TRBD1; J: TRBJ1-3; V: TRBV19; size: -; CDR3: CASTTGGELSGNTIYF; DNA: TGTGCCAGTACTACAGGGGGTGAACTCTCTGGAAACACCATATATTTT
D: TRBD1; J: TRBJ2-7; V: TRBV11-2; size: -; CDR3: CASSLLGTGPYEQYF; DNA: TGTGCCAGCAGCTTACTCGGGACAGGGCCCTACGAGCAGTACTTC
D: TRBD1; J: TRBJ2-7; V: TRBV5-8; size: -; CDR3: CASSFRDRGSYEQYF; DNA: TGTGCCAGCAGCTTCCGGGACAGGGGATCCTACGAGCAGTACTTC
D: -; J: TRBJ2-2; V: TRBV4-1; size: -; CDR3: CASSHGGWELFF; DNA: TGCGCCAGCAGCCATGGAGGGTGGGAGCTGTTTTTT
D: -; J: TRBJ2-3; V: TRBV18; size: -; CDR3: CASSPTKSTDTQYF; DNA: TGTGCCAGCTCACCAACTAAAAGCACAGATACGCAGTATTTT
D: -; J: TRBJ2-1; V: TRBV29-1; size: -; CDR3: CSVRVYNEQFF; DNA: TGCAGCGTTCGAGTCTACAATGAGCAGTTCTTC
D: TRBD1; J: TRBJ2-6; V: TRBV14; size: -; CDR3: CASSRTGNSGANVLTF; DNA: TGTGCCAGCAGTCGGACAGGGAACTCTGGGGCCAACGTCCTGACTTTC
D: -; J: TRBJ2-2; V: TRBV6-5; size: -; CDR3: CASTSDSGDTGELFF; DNA: TGTGCCAGCACCTCGGATAGCGGAGACACCGGGGAGCTGTTTTTT
D: -; J: TRBJ2-3; V: TRBV6-4; size: -; CDR3: CASSGRDSTDTQYF; DNA: TGTGCCAGCAGTGGCAGGGATAGCACAGATACGCAGTATTTT
D: -; J: TRBJ1-5; V: TRBV19; size: -; CDR3: CASKVVRVSNQPQHF; DNA: TGTGCCAGTAAGGTCGTCAGGGTTTCCAATCAGCCCCAGCATTTT
D: -; J: TRBJ1-6; V: TRBV5-1; size: -; CDR3: CASSLGPLQLYNSPLHF; DNA: TGCGCCAGCAGCTTGGGACCTTTACAGCTCTATAATTCACCCCTCCACTTT
D: TRBD1; J: TRBJ2-7; V: TRBV24-1; size: -; CDR3: CATAEGGRYEQYF; DNA: TGTGCCACCGCCGAAGGGGGCCGGTACGAGCAGTACTTC
D: -; J: TRBJ2-7; V: TRBV3-1/TRBV3-2; size: -; CDR3: CASSPGTTGLDYEQYF; DNA: TGTGCCAGCAGCCCGGGGACCACGGGACTCGACTACGAGCAGTACTTC